This passage covers 13 T cell receptor beta chains from one sample sequenced in a study of CD8 T cells in Susac syndrome (dated by TCRdb to between 2018 and 2021). To prepare the library, the immunoSEQ multiplex PCR assay was applied. RNA was extracted with the RNeasy kit and 0.5 to 1 ug was reverse transcribed using random hexamers. TCRdb itself trimmed the public reads at Q25 with fastp, ran MiXCR and retained productive beta chains. Each entry merges the rows of one CDR3 protein and shows their most common DNA and genes. The sample records over 80,000 distinct CDR3 sequences, about 94% of which are singletons. Jointly, the top ten make up about 0.99% of the sample. The sequencing input was CD8+ T cells from PBMCs. These receptor sequences come from a human donor with Susac syndrome.

The chain combines TRBV15 with TRBJ2-1; maybe TRBD1 (5 bases). V lost 0 bases and J 0 bases, leaving 9 bases between the germline ends. This CDR3 is built from 16 residues. In germline, CDR1 is LNHNV, CDR2 YYDKDF (reference sequence). CDR3 nucleotide sequence: TGTGCCACCAGCAGAGAGAGAACAGGCTCCTACAATGAGCAGTTCTTC. Amino acids: CATSRERTGSYNEQFF. The variable domain in full, with the rest retrieved from reference TRBV15 and TRBJ2-1, is DAMVIQNPRYQVTQFGKPVTLSCSQTLNHNVMYWYQQKSSQAPKLLFHYYDKDFNNEADTPDNFQSRRPNTSFCFLDIRSPGLGDTAMYLCATSRERTGSYNEQFFGPGTRLTVL.

The chain recombines TRBV9 with TRBJ2-3, with a possible D match to TRBD2 (5 bases). There are 15 residues in the CDR3. Trimming shortened V by 0 bases and J by 4 bases, and 12 bases separated the two germline ends. CDR1 is SGDLS and CDR2 is YYNGEE in the germline V gene. The CDR3 nucleotides are TGTGCCAGCAGCGTAGATTCGGGATCACCAGATACGCAGTATTTT. This translates into CASSVDSGSPDTQYF. The whole variable domain, remainder taken from reference TRBV9 and TRBJ2-3, is DSGVTQTPKHLITATGQRVTLRCSPRSGDLSVYWYQQSLDQGLQFLIQYYNGEERAKGNILERFSAQQFPDLHSELNLSSLELGDSALYFCASSVDSGSPDTQYFGPGTRLTVL.

The rearrangement joins TRBV13 to TRBJ2-1; 8 nucleotides line up with TRBD2. J lost 7 bases, V lost 1 base, and 6 bases had no gene match. The CDR3 loop spans 15 amino acids. Germline V gene sequence: CDR1 PRHDT, CDR2 FYEKMQ (reference sequence). CDR3 DNA sequence: TGTGCCAGCAGCTTAGTGGGACTAGTTTATAATGAGCAGTTCTTC. Translating it yields CASSLVGLVYNEQFF.

The V and J genes are TRBV29-1 and TRBJ2-7, with D possibly matching TRBD1 (5 bases). There are 11 residues in the CDR3. Per the germline V gene, CDR1 is SQVTM and CDR2 is ANQGSEA. V was cut by 1 base and J by 5 bases, with 6 bases left in between. In DNA, the CDR3 is TGCAGCGTTGAAGTCAGGGACGAGCAGTACTTC. Translated, it gives CSVEVRDEQYF.

The V call is TRBV7-9, the J call TRBJ2-6; D unresolved. CDR1 and CDR2 from the germline V gene are SEHNR and FQNEAQ (reference sequence). CDR3 length equals 16 residues. The V and J ends lost 5 bases and 8 bases respectively, with 19 bases between them. The CDR3 DNA reads as TGTGCCAGCAGCCCCGACGTCGCTGCGTTGACCAACGTCCTGACTTTC. Amino acid sequence: CASSPDVAALTNVLTF.

The rearrangement joins TRBV27 to TRBJ2-1; 9 nucleotides align to TRBD2. The V gene's germline CDR1 is MNHEY and CDR2 SMNVEV (reference sequence). The CDR3 has 13 amino acids. The V gene end was trimmed by 3 bases and the J gene end by 9 bases; junction bases not matched to a gene: 3. The CDR3 sequence: CASSFSGSTEQFF. The CDR3 DNA follows: TGTGCCAGCAGTTTTAGCGGGAGCACTGAGCAGTTCTTC.

This clonotype occurred once. The rearrangement joins TRBV19 to TRBJ1-5; tentative D call: TRBD1 (5 bases). The germline V gene encodes CDR1 LNHDA and CDR2 SQIVND (reference sequence). Trimming removed 5 bases at V and 0 bases at J, with 8 bases between. This CDR3 has 14 amino acids. The CDR3 spells CASSGGDSNQPQHF. CDR3 sequence (DNA): TGTGCCAGTAGTGGGGGGGATAGCAATCAGCCCCAGCATTTT.

This clonotype was detected only once. The rearrangement joins TRBV27 to TRBJ2-7; 9 bases fit TRBD1. This CDR3 has 14 amino acids. The V and J ends lost 5 bases and 6 bases, in that order; junction bases with no gene match: 8. Per the germline V gene, CDR1 is MNHEY and CDR2 is SMNVEV (reference sequence). CDR3 sequence: CASSSPGQGPEQYF. CDR3 sequence (DNA): TGTGCCAGCAGTAGTCCGGGACAGGGTCCCGAGCAGTACTTC.

The chain links TRBV13 to TRBJ1-1, with D tentatively TRBD1 (5 bases). The CDR3 is made up of 13 amino acids. CDR1 is PRHDT and CDR2 is FYEKMQ in the germline V gene (reference sequence). V was clipped by 5 bases and J by 1 base, with 8 bases between them. CDR3 nucleotides: TGTGCCAGCAGCGCCACAGGGAACACTGAAGCTTTCTTT. Its translation: CASSATGNTEAFF.

J is TRBJ2-1 and V is TRBV27; maybe TRBD2 (6 bases). Germline loops: CDR1 MNHEY, CDR2 SMNVEV (reference sequence). V gave up 1 base and J gave up 6 bases, with 13 bases separating them. The CDR3 covers 15 residues. The CDR3 bases are TGTGCCAGCAGTTTATTGCGGGATGCCCCCAATGAGCAGTTCTTC. It encodes CASSLLRDAPNEQFF.

The chain links TRBV28 to TRBJ1-5; weak D call: TRBD1 (5 bases). The CDR3 is 14 amino acids. V shed 8 bases and J shed 8 bases, with 19 bases lying between them. Germline CDR1 MDHEN, CDR2 SYDVKM. CDR3 DNA sequence: TGTGCCAGCGAATTTACAGGAGATGGGGAGCCCCAGCATTTT. Its protein product is CASEFTGDGEPQHF.

The chain couples TRBV28 to TRBJ1-4, with D perhaps TRBD1 (6 bases). Germline V gene lookup returns CDR1 MDHEN and CDR2 SYDVKM. V shed 6 bases and J shed 1 base, with 15 bases lying between them. There are 16 residues in the CDR3. DNA for the CDR3: TGTGCCAGCAGGCCCGGGACACTGAAAACTAATGAAAAACTGTTTTTT. It codes for CASRPGTLKTNEKLFF.

The chain links TRBV27 to TRBJ2-7; D call uncertain. Trimming removed 8 bases from V and 0 bases from J, with 14 bases in between. The germline gives CDR1 MNHEY, CDR2 SMNVEV (reference sequence). The CDR3 is 14 amino acids. CDR3 nucleotides: TGTGCCAGCGGCCCTCGGGCAGTCTCCTACGAGCAGTACTTC. This codes for CASGPRAVSYEQYF.